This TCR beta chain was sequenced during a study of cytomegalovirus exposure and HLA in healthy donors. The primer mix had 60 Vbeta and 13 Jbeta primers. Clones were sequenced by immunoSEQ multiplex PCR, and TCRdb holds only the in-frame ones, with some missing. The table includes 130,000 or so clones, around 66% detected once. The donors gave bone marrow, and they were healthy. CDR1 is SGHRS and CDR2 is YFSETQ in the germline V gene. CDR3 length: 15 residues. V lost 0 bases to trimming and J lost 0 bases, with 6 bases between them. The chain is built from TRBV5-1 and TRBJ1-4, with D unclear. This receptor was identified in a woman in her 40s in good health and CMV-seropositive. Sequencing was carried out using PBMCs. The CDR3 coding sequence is TGCGCCAGCAGCTTGGTGGCGGCAACTAATGAAAAACTGTTTTTT. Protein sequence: CASSLVAATNEKLFF.